These 18 T cell receptor beta chains originate from one sample sequenced in a study of identical twins. MiXCR was run by TCRdb on the 5' RACE reads, yielding one entry per CDR3 protein. The data contain fewer than 500,000 distinct CDR3 sequences, roughly 24% of them singletons. In addition, the sample was reused for a study of T cells expressing NK-cell markers.

The sequencing input was CD4+ T cells sorted from blood. These receptors came from a woman aged 18-30 years in good health.

In DNA form, the CDR3 reads TGTGCCAGCAGCTTATATGTGCGGGACACAGATACGCAGTATTTT. This gives the protein CASSLYVRDTDTQYF. The V call is TRBV7-9, the J call TRBJ2-3; perhaps TRBD2 as D (6 bases). Trimming shortened V by 2 bases and J by 2 bases, and 11 bases separated the two germline ends. The length of the CDR3 is 15 residues. Germline V lookup: CDR1 SEHNR, CDR2 FQNEAQ (reference sequence).

The rearrangement uses TRBV29-1 and TRBJ2-7, with a tentative D call TRBD1 (5 bases). Trimming stripped 4 bases from V and 2 bases from J, with 15 bases between. The CDR3 spans 14 residues. CDR1 is SQVTM, CDR2 ANQGSEA, per germline. The CDR3 reads CSVASGRAPYEQYF. The CDR3 coding sequence is TGCAGCGTTGCTTCGGGCAGGGCGCCCTACGAGCAGTACTTC.

The chain recombines TRBV7-9 with TRBJ2-3; tentative D call: TRBD1 (6 bases). CDR3 length equals 14 residues. Trimming left V 5 bases short and J 8 bases short, with 17 bases between. Germline V gene data show CDR1 as SEHNR and CDR2 as FQNEAQ (reference sequence). CDR3 bases: TGTGCCAGCAGCGGCCGGGACAACCGAGCTACGCAGTATTTT. Translating it yields CASSGRDNRATQYF.

This clonotype was observed a few times. The rearrangement uses TRBV29-1 and TRBJ2-1; 8 nucleotides agree with TRBD1. From germline, CDR1 is SQVTM and CDR2 ANQGSEA. Trimming took 6 bases from V and 5 from J; bases not matched to a gene: 3. This CDR3 contains 12 residues. The CDR3 region is CSVTRGHNEQFF. DNA of the CDR3: TGCAGCGTGACCAGGGGGCACAATGAGCAGTTCTTC.

The chain has TRBV3-1 and TRBJ2-1; D possibly corresponds to TRBD2 (5 bases). The CDR3 is 16 amino acids. Trimming cost V 4 bases and J 2 bases, with 15 bases left between them. Germline CDR1 and CDR2: LGHDT and YNNKEL (reference sequence). The CDR3 DNA sequence: TGTGCCAGCAGCCCCTCGCGGCGGGCGACCTACAATGAGCAGTTCTTC. Translating it yields CASSPSRRATYNEQFF.

This clonotype has just a few counts. The CDR3 region has the DNA TGTGCCAGCAGTGAATATGAAGCTTTGGGCACAGATACGCAGTATTTT. It translates to CASSEYEALGTDTQYF. The gene calls are TRBV25-1 and TRBJ2-3; D not certain. Germline CDR1 reads MGHDK; CDR2 reads SYGVNS. The CDR3 is made up of 16 amino acids. Trimming took off 0 bases at V and 1 base at J, with 11 bases between the two ends.

This clonotype has just a few counts. The chain uses TRBV7-2 and TRBJ2-3; 8 bases map to TRBD2. The germline CDR1 and CDR2 sequences are SGHTA and FQGNSA. V dropped 6 bases and J dropped 4; count of bases not matched to a gene: 6. This CDR3 is 14 amino acids long. DNA for the CDR3: TGTGCCAGCAGTCCGCGGGGACTAGCAGATACGCAGTATTTT. Translation: CASSPRGLADTQYF.

This clonotype was picked up a small number of times. This chain links TRBV15 with TRBJ1-2, with D hard to call. Germline V lookup: CDR1 LNHNV, CDR2 YYDKDF (reference sequence). The length of the CDR3 is 13 residues. The V gene lost 2 bases and the J gene lost 8 bases, with 12 bases spanning the gap. In DNA form, the CDR3 reads TGTGCCACCAGCAGAAGAGGCGCGGACGGCTACACCTTC. It translates to CATSRRGADGYTF. Variable domain in full (rest from reference TRBV15 and TRBJ1-2): DAMVIQNPRYQVTQFGKPVTLSCSQTLNHNVMYWYQQKSSQAPKLLFHYYDKDFNNEADTPDNFQSRRPNTSFCFLDIRSPGLGDTAMYLCATSRRGADGYTFGSGTRLTVV.

The rearrangement joins TRBV5-1 to TRBJ2-7; D remains ambiguous. The CDR3 covers 17 residues. Germline V gene data show CDR1 as SGHRS and CDR2 as YFSETQ. The ends were cut back, 5 bases at V and 0 bases at J, with 21 bases in the middle. CDR3 loop: CASRTGMSPFSSYEQYF. The DNA of the CDR3 is TGCGCCAGCAGGACCGGAATGAGTCCCTTCAGCTCCTACGAGCAGTACTTC.

The chain links TRBV2 to TRBJ2-7; perhaps TRBD2 as D (5 bases). The CDR3 spans 14 residues. The germline V gene has CDR1 SNHLY and CDR2 FYNNEI. V was clipped by 6 bases and J by 3 bases, with 15 bases between them. CDR3 loop: CASSVPDSVYEQYF. The CDR3 bases are TGTGCCAGCAGCGTACCGGACTCTGTCTACGAGCAGTACTTC. Using reference TRBV2 and TRBJ2-7 for the parts outside the CDR3, the full variable domain is EPEVTQTPSHQVTQMGQEVILRCVPISNHLYFYWYRQILGQKVEFLVSFYNNEISEKSEIFDDQFSVERPDGSNFTLKIRSTKLEDSAMYFCASSVPDSVYEQYFGPGTRLTVT.

This clonotype was counted many times. The V call is TRBV12-3 or TRBV12-4, the J call TRBJ2-1; TRBD2 matches 12 bases. J lost 7 bases, V lost 5 bases, and 6 bases had no gene match. CDR3 length equals 15 residues. This CDR3 reads CASSLRTSGKNEQFF. In nucleotides, the CDR3 is TGTGCCAGCAGTCTACGGACTAGCGGGAAGAATGAGCAGTTCTTC.

This chain uses TRBV18 with TRBJ1-1, with no clear D. The germline gives CDR1 KGHSH, CDR2 LQKENI. Trimming stripped 3 bases from V and 5 bases from J, with 4 bases between. CDR3 size: 11 residues. The CDR3 nucleotides read TGTGCCAGCTCACCGTCTACTGAAGCTTTCTTT. Translating gives CASSPSTEAFF.

The genes are TRBV6-1 and TRBJ2-3; D may be TRBD2 (6 bases). The germline CDR1 and CDR2 sequences are MNHNS and SASEGT. The germline V and J ends were trimmed by 7 bases and 2 bases, with 13 bases remaining between them. The CDR3 contains 14 residues. The CDR3 sequence is CASTIGGSTDTQYF. CDR3 DNA: TGTGCCAGCACCATAGGAGGGTCCACAGATACGCAGTATTTT.

This clonotype was seen a handful of times. The junction shows a germline mismatch at one end, possibly a read error. The chain joins TRBV7-7 to TRBJ2-5; maybe TRBD2 (6 bases). Germline values: CDR1 SSHAT, CDR2 FNYEAQ (reference sequence). This CDR3 spans 16 amino acids. The CDR3 DNA is TGTGCTAGCAGCTTATTCGGCCATGGACTACTAGAGACCCAGTACTTC. Residues: CASSLFGHGLLETQYF.

The chain carries TRBV6-2 or TRBV6-3 and TRBJ2-1; the D is unclear. V was trimmed by 2 bases and J by 5 bases, leaving 10 bases between them. The CDR3 runs 14 residues. Germline assignment: CDR1 MNHEY and CDR2 SVGEGT. The DNA of the CDR3 is TGTGCCAGCAGTTACACAGCAAGAAACAATGAGCAGTTCTTC. Translated, it gives CASSYTARNNEQFF.

This clonotype was found a few times. The rearrangement joins TRBV10-3 to TRBJ1-5, with D maybe TRBD1 (5 bases). V was clipped by 1 base and J by 5 bases, with 9 bases between them. There are 14 residues in the CDR3. CDR1 and CDR2 from the germline V gene are ENHRY and SYGVKD. The CDR3 DNA reads as TGTGCCATCAGTGAGTTGGACACTGATCAGCCCCAGCATTTT. The encoded protein is CAISELDTDQPQHF.

The chain couples TRBV3-1 to TRBJ1-2; D is undetermined. Germline loops: CDR1 LGHDT, CDR2 YNNKEL (reference sequence). This CDR3 comprises 15 residues. Between the trimmed V and J ends, which lost 0 bases and 2 bases, there was a span of 10 bases. The CDR3 nucleotides read TGTGCCAGCAGCCAAGATGTGCGAGTCAACTATGGCTACACCTTC. Residues: CASSQDVRVNYGYTF.

This clonotype was observed a handful of times. The gene calls are TRBV29-1 and TRBJ2-3; 7 bases are a match to TRBD1. V dropped 3 bases and J dropped 4; count of bases not matched to a gene: 7. The CDR3 runs 14 residues. CDR1 is SQVTM, CDR2 ANQGSEA, per germline. CDR3 in amino acids: CSVDGAGGSDTQYF. CDR3 nucleotides: TGCAGCGTTGATGGCGCAGGGGGATCAGATACGCAGTATTTT.